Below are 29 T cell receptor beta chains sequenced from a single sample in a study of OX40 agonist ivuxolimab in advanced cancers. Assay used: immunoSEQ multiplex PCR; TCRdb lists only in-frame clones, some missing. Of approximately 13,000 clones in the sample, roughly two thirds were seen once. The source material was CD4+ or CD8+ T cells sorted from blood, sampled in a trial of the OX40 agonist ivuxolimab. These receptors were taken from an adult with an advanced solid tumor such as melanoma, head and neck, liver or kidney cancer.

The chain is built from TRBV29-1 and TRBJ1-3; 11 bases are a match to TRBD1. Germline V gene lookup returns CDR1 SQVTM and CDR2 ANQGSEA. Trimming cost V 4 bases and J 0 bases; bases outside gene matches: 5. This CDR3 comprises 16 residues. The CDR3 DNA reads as TGCAGCGTTGGAGGGACAGGGGGTGACTCTGGAAACACCATATATTTT. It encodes CSVGGTGGDSGNTIYF.

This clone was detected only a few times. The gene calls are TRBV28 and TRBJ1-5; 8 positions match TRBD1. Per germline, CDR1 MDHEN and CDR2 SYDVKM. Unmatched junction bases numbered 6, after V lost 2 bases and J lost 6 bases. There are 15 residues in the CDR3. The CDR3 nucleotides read TGTGCCAGCAGTTTAGGACAGGGTGGCCTTCAGCCCCAGCATTTT. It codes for CASSLGQGGLQPQHF.

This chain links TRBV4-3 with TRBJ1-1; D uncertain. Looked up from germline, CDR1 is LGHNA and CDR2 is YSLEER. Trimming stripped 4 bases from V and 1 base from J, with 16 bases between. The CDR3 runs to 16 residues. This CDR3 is CASSPRGRAENTEAFF. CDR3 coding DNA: TGCGCCAGCAGCCCTCGTGGGCGGGCGGAGAACACTGAAGCTTTCTTT.

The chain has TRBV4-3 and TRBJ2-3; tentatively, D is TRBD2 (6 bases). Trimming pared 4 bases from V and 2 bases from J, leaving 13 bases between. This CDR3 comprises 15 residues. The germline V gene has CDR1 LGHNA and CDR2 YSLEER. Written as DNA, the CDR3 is TGCGCCAGCAGCCCATTGACGGGGGTCACAGATACGCAGTATTTT. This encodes CASSPLTGVTDTQYF.

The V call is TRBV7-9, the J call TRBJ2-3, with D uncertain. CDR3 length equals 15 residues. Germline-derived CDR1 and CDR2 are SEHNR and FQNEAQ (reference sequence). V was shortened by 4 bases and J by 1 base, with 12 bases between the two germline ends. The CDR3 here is CASSYALVGTDTQYF. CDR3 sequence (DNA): TGTGCCAGCAGCTACGCCTTGGTAGGCACAGATACGCAGTATTTT.

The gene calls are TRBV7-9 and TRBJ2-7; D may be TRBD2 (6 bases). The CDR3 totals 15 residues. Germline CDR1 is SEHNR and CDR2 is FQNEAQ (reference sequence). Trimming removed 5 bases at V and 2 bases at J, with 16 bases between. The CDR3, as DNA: TGTGCCAGCAGCAACCGGGACTCTGGGGCCTACGAGCAGTACTTC. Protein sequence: CASSNRDSGAYEQYF.

CDR3 in DNA: TGTGCCAGCAGTTTAACTCAATATAGCAATCAGCCCCAGCATTTT. Residues: CASSLTQYSNQPQHF. V gene TRBV6-1 combines with J gene TRBJ1-5, with no clear D. Trimming took 5 bases from V and 0 from J, leaving 11 bases between them. The V gene's germline CDR1 is MNHNS and CDR2 SASEGT. The CDR3 totals 15 residues.

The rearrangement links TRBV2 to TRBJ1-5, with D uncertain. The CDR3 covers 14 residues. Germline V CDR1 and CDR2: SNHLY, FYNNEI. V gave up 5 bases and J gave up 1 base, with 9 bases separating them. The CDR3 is CASSSGGSNQPQHF. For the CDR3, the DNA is TGTGCCAGCAGTTCCGGAGGAAGCAATCAGCCCCAGCATTTT.

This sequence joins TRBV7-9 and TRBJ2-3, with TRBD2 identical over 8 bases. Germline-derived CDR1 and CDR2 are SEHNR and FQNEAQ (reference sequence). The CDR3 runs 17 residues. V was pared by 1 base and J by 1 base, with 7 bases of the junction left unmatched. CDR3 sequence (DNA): TGTGCCAGCAGCTTAGGTTTTTCCGGGGGGGGCACAGATACGCAGTATTTT. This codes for CASSLGFSGGGTDTQYF.

CDR3 residues: CASSHSGLKQETQYF. The CDR3 bases are TGTGCCAGCAGCCACTCGGGACTCAAACAAGAGACCCAGTACTTC. J is TRBJ2-5 and V is TRBV5-4; maybe TRBD2 (6 bases). V lost 4 bases and J 2 bases, leaving 15 bases between the germline ends. Germline values: CDR1 SGHNT, CDR2 YYREEE (reference sequence). The CDR3 runs to 15 residues.

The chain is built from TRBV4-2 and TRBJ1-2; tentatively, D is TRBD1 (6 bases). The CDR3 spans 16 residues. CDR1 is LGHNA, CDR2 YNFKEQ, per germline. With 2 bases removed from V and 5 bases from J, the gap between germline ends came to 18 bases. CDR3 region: CASSQRQVAGRYGYTF. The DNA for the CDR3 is TGTGCCAGCAGCCAACGACAGGTGGCAGGGAGGTATGGCTACACCTTC.

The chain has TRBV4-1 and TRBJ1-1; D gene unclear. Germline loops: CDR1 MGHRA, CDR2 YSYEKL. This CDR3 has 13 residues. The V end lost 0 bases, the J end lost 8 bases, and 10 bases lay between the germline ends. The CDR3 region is CASSQDVRNEAFF. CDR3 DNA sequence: TGCGCCAGCAGCCAAGATGTAAGGAACGAAGCTTTCTTT.

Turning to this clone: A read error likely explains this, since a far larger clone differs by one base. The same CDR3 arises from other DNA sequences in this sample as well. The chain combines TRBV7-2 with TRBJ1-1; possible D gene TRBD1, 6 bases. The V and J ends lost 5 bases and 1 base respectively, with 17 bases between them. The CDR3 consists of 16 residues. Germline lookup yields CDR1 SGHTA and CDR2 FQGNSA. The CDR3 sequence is CASSQGVNRENTEAFF. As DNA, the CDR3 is TGTGCCAGCAGCCAAGGAGTTAACAGGGAGAACACTGAAGCTTTCTTT.

The DNA of the CDR3 is TGTGCCAGCAGTTTAGGGACAGGGAGCTCCTACGAGCAGTACTTC. Protein: CASSLGTGSSYEQYF. The J gene is TRBJ2-7, the V gene TRBV28; 9 nucleotides align to TRBD1. Germline V lookup: CDR1 MDHEN, CDR2 SYDVKM. V was clipped by 2 bases and J by 0 bases; unmatched bases: 2. The CDR3 loop spans 15 amino acids.

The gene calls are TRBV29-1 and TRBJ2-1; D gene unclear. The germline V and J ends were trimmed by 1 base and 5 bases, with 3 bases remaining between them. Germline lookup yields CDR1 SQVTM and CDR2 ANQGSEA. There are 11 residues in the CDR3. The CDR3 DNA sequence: TGCAGCGTTGAAGTCCACAATGAGCAGTTCTTC. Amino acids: CSVEVHNEQFF.

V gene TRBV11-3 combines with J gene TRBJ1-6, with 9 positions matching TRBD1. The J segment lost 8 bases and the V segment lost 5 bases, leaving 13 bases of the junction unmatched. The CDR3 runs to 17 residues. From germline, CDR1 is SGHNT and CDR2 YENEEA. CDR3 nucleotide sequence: TGTGCCAGCAGCGCCAGCGCCGGGACAGGGATTTATTCACCCCTCCACTTT. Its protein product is CASSASAGTGIYSPLHF.

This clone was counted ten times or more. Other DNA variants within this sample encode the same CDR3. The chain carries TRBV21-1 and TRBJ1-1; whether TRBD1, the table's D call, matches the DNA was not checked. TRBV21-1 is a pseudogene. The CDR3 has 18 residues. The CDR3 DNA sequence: TGTGCCAGCAGCAAAGCCCCATGGACAGGCTTCATGAACACTGAAGCTTTCTTT. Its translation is CASSKAPWTGFMNTEAFF.

CDR3 region: CASSQNSGGVTDTQYF. The DNA of the CDR3 is TGCGCCAGCAGCCAAAATAGCGGGGGCGTCACAGATACGCAGTATTTT. The genes are TRBV4-3 and TRBJ2-3; 9 bases line up with TRBD2. Losses at the gene ends were 2 bases for V and 2 bases for J; bases not matched to a gene: 5. This CDR3 is built from 16 residues. Germline CDR1 LGHNA, CDR2 YSLEER.

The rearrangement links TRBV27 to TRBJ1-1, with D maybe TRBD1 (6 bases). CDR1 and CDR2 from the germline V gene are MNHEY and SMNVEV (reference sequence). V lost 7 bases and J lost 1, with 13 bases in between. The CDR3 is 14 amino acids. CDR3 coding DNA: TGTGCCAGCACCATAGGGGGGGGGAACACTGAAGCTTTCTTT. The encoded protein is CASTIGGGNTEAFF.

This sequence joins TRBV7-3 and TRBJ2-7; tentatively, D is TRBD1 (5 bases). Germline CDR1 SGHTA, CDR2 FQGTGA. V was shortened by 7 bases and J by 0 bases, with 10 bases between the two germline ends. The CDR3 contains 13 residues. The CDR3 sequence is CASTGASSYEQYF. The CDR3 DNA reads TGTGCCAGCACTGGGGCCAGCTCCTACGAGCAGTACTTC.

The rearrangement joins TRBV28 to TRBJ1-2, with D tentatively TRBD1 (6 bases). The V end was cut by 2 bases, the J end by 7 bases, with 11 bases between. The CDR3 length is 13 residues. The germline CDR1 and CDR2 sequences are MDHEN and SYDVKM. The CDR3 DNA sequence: TGTGCCAGCAGTTTAGGGGGGGCGGTTGGCTACACCTTC. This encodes CASSLGGAVGYTF.

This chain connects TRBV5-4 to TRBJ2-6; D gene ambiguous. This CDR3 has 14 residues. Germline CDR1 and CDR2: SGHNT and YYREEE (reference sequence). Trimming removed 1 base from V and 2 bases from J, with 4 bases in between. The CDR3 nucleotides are TGTGCCAGCAGCTTGAAAGCTGGGGCCAACGTCCTGACTTTC. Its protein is CASSLKAGANVLTF.

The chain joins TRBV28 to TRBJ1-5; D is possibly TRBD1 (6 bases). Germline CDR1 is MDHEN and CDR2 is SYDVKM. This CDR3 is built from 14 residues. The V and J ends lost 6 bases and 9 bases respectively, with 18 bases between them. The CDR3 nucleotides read TGTGCCAGCAGCACTGAGGGACCGGACAGGCCCCAGCATTTT. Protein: CASSTEGPDRPQHF.

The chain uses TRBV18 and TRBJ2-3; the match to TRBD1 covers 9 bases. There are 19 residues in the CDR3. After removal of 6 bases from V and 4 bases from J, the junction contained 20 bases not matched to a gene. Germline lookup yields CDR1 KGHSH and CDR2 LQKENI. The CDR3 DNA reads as TGTGCCAGCTCCGTATACGGGACTTGGGGACAGGGCGGAGCAGATACGCAGTATTTT. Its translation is CASSVYGTWGQGGADTQYF.

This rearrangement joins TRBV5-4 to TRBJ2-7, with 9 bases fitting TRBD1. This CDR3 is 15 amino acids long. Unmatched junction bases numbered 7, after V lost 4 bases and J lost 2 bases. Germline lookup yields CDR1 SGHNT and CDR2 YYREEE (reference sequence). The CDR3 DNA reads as TGTGCCAGCAGCCCTGGGGACAGGGAGGCCTACGAGCAGTACTTC. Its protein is CASSPGDREAYEQYF.

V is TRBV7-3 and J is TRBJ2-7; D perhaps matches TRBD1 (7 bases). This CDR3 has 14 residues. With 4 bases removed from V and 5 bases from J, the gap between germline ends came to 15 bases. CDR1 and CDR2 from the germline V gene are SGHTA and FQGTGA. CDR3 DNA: TGTGCCAGCAGCTCAGGGGGGCATCAGGACGAGCAGTACTTC. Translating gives CASSSGGHQDEQYF.

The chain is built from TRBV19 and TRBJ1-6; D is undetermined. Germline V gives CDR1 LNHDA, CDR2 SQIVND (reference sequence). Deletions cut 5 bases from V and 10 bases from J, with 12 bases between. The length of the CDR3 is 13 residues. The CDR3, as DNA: TGTGCCAGTAGTCTCTCCCCTGCGTCACCCCTCCACTTT. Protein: CASSLSPASPLHF.

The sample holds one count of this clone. The DNA for the CDR3 is TGTGCCAGCGGCCCCGCGGGGGGGTCTTACAATGAGCAGTTCTTC. It specifies CASGPAGGSYNEQFF. The V call is TRBV7-3, the J call TRBJ2-1; TRBD2 matches at 9 bases. This CDR3 is 15 amino acids long. Germline-derived CDR1 and CDR2 are SGHTA and FQGTGA. V trimming: 8 bases; J trimming: 4 bases; junction bases outside the gene matches: 9.

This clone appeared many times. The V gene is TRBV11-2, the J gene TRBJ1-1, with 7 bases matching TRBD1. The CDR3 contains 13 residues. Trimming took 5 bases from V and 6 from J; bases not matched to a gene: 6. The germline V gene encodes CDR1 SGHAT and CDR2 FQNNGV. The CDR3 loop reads CASSPRDRPEAFF. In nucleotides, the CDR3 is TGTGCCAGCAGCCCCCGGGACAGACCTGAAGCTTTCTTT.